The rows below give T cell receptor beta chains drawn from one sample of a study of cytomegalovirus exposure and HLA in healthy donors. Libraries were prepared by immunoSEQ multiplex PCR; TCRdb keeps only in-frame clonotypes and omits some of them. The top ten hold about 0.39% of the sample, which has more than 150,000 clones, more than 70% seen once. Source material: PBMCs. The receptors were gathered from a boy aged 2 to 9 in good health and CMV-seronegative. Both conserved end residues are part of each CDR3.

>TRBV10-3|TRBJ2-1
CAISETGDNNEQFF
>TRBV5-1|TRBJ1-6
CASSLEATGKNSPLHF
>TRBV5-1|TRBJ2-7
CASSLGRFPGHYEQYF
>TRBV6-1|TRBJ1-5
CASSEIQGRDQPQHF
>TRBV5-6|TRBJ2-7
CASRPLRDSYEQYF
>TRBV30|TRBJ2-3
CAWSPYFPHLSTDTQYF
>TRBV30|TRBJ1-2
CACNRDRYSGYTF
>TRBV6-5|NA
CATTGEGSYEQYF
>TRBV15|TRBJ1-5
CATSRNRAGQPQHF
>TRBV10-1|TRBJ2-7
CASSDSLSTYEQYF
>TRBV4-2|TRBJ2-3
CASSQDKTGLAGVTDTQYF
>TRBV5-4|TRBJ2-7
CALSDPSGYEQYF
>TRBV7-9|TRBJ1-1
CASSLGQGTRLNTEAFF
>TRBV7-3|TRBJ1-2
CASSLVTGYGYTF
>TRBV27|TRBJ2-3
CASSLGVPSGRGDTQYF
>TRBV27|TRBJ2-1
CASSPSSGSLLNEQFF
>TRBV19|TRBJ1-2
CASSIGRQGYYGYTF
>TRBV28|TRBJ2-7
CASTSIDRGASYEQYF
>TRBV6-1|TRBJ2-7
CASTPGDFYEQYF
>TRBV6-5|TRBJ1-2
CASSYSTGRRGGYTF
>TRBV28|TRBJ2-3
CASIPWGASGRSDTQYF
>TRBV10-3|TRBJ1-1
CATTQDTEAFF
>TRBV15|TRBJ1-4
CATSRGQGAATNEKLFF
>TRBV19|TRBJ2-1
CASSPLAGGPKGEQFF
>TRBV5-1|TRBJ1-2
CASSDPQGRGGYTF
>TRBV10-1|TRBJ2-1
CASSELGLAGKQFF
>TRBV29-1|TRBJ2-3
CSVGFSVTDTQYF
>TRBV28|TRBJ1-5
CASSPGRNQPQHF
>TRBV28|TRBJ2-3
CASSSPTGGITDTQYF
>TRBV5-1|TRBJ2-7
CASSLGVAGGFYEQYF
>TRBV27|TRBJ2-7
CASGERDSGTYEQYF
>TRBV6-6|TRBJ1-2
CASREDRSREGYTF
>TRBV4-2|TRBJ2-3
CASSQLAGDGDTQYF
>TRBV27|TRBJ2-5
CASSSLAGGGETQYF
>TRBV5-8|TRBJ2-5
CASSFRGLETQYF
>TRBV4-1|TRBJ1-1
CASSQGQGDTEAFF
>TRBV25-1|TRBJ2-6
CASRPGGRPGANVLTF
>TRBV4-1|TRBJ2-7
CASSHYKGQGAGEQYF
>TRBV29-1|TRBJ2-5
CSARSTTGQETQYF
>TRBV6-1|TRBJ2-3
CASSERTSGRDTQYF
>TRBV28|TRBJ1-3
CASSLSGEGNTIYF
>TRBV7-9|TRBJ2-7
CASSGDRGLSYEQYF
>TRBV4-1|TRBJ2-5
CASSQGDRGIETQYF
>TRBV2|TRBJ2-5
CASSHRDIFQETQYF
>TRBV5-4|TRBJ1-2
CASSIQGQGGGGYTF
>TRBV29-1|TRBJ2-1
CSVPGWLAGNNEQFF
>TRBV7-3|TRBJ2-2
CASSLLVGRPGELFF
>TRBV11-3|TRBJ2-7
CASSLEVRADRSYEQYF
>TRBV6-6|TRBJ1-6
CASSYSGQENSPLHF
>TRBV4-1|TRBJ2-1
CASSQDDPRTRGWDNEQFF
>TRBV5-1|NA
CASSLGTSGRFIGEQYF
>TRBV29-1|TRBJ2-5
CSVGTGGGETQYF
>TRBV7-8|TRBJ2-2
CASSLEANRVDTGELFF
>TRBV5-8|TRBJ1-1
CASRQGTYTEAFF
>TRBV12-2|TRBJ1-5
CASRHRGGVSNQPQHF
>TRBV10-3|TRBJ1-5
CAISSGPIHDQPQHF
>TRBV28|TRBJ2-1
CASSLSRTYNEQFF
>TRBV20-1|TRBJ1-5
CSATQGQPQHF
>TRBV25-1|TRBJ2-3
CASSEWGQGFGDTQYF
>TRBV7-9|TRBJ1-1
CASSLSDRGAFF